This entry features one T cell receptor (beta chain) sequence. This clonotype was recorded at least ten times. The antigen it binds to is not known. Nothing much larger sits one base from this clone, and base qualities are not available. These data come from a study of early T cells in non-severe SARS-CoV-2 infection (dated by TCRdb to about 2021). Regarding the complete study: Bulk RNA from unsorted whole blood was used for TCR sequencing, so alpha and beta chains could not be paired.

This was a case-control study nested in a cohort of healthcare workers in London, UK, who had nasopharyngeal swab PCR tests and blood samples taken every week. Healthcare workers were recruited between 23 and 31 March 2020, during the week of the UK lockdown, and were followed weekly for up to 16 weeks. The library was obtained by 5' RACE. TCRdb records NextSeq 500 as the sequencer. The TCR library protocol attached unique molecular identifiers to individual cDNA molecules to correct for sequencing error and PCR bias. TCR alpha and beta chains were both sequenced, and the abundances of alpha and beta sequences in each sample were closely correlated with each other. As for the authors' bioinformatics: V gene, J gene and CDR3 annotation of TCR sequences was performed with Decombinator V4. Expanded TCRs were defined as changing significantly between any two time points under a Poisson model with p below 0.0001. TCR abundances were normalised to the total number of TCRs sequenced in each sample and reported as counts per million. VDJdb, accessed on 1 November 2021, was searched for TCRs annotated for CMV, EBV and SARS-CoV-2, and TCRs annotated for more than one antigen were excluded. The public reads were reprocessed in TCRdb via fastp at Q25 and MiXCR, keeping in-frame beta chains. Every entry covers one CDR3 protein and lists the most common genes and DNA from its rows. The V and J calls here are based on TCRdb, not the publication. The sample profile shows fewer than 25,000 distinct CDR3 sequences; 3% to 4% of them were found once. The top ten clones comprise less than 7% of the sample.

The paper as a whole reports these results and caveats: VDJdb matching was skewed toward anti-spike CD8 responses and likely underestimated virus-specific expansions, missing private and CD4 specificities.

The source of this sequence is an adult who was a healthcare worker with PCR-confirmed SARS-CoV-2 infection or an uninfected control (not recorded which). Input material: whole blood.

The CDR3 reads CASSFSRAAKNIQYF. The DNA is TGTGCCAGCAGCTTCTCGCGGGCAGCCAAAAACATTCAGTACTTC. The rearrangement joined TRBV7-9 to TRBJ2-4; 5 matching bases give a weak D call of TRBD2. CDR1 SEHNR and CDR2 FQNEAQ were looked up in the germline V gene (reference sequence). The junction shows trimming of 3 bases on V and 0 bases on J, plus 9 bases between the germline ends. The CDR3 sequence holds 15 residues, the cysteine and phenylalanine included. Kept here is only the CDR3 DNA, which spans 45 bases and is read in frame from base 1. The variable domain in full, with residues beyond the CDR3 obtained from the reference TRBV7-9 and TRBJ2-4 genes, is DTGVSQNPRHKITKRGQNVTFRCDPISEHNRLYWYRQTLGQGPEFLTYFQNEAQLEKSRLLSDRFSAERPKGSFSTLEIQRTEQGDSAMYLCASSFSRAAKNIQYFGAGTRLSVL.